Listed here are 16 T cell receptor beta chains from one sample, sequenced in a study of blood T cell repertoires in COVID-19. Assay used: immunoSEQ multiplex PCR; TCRdb lists only in-frame clones, some missing. In the table there are about 380,000 clones, over 65% of which are singletons. Material: peripheral blood. The receptors come from a human donor with acute or convalescent COVID-19. The donor label of this sample is uncertain.

The rearrangement uses TRBV6-2 or TRBV6-3 and TRBJ1-1; D call uncertain. Trimming removed 4 bases from V and 0 bases from J, with 6 bases in between. This CDR3 contains 13 residues. Germline V lookup: CDR1 MNHEY, CDR2 SVGEGT. The CDR3 here is CASSLALNTEAFF. CDR3 nucleotides: TGTGCCAGCAGTTTGGCCCTGAACACTGAAGCTTTCTTT.

The rearrangement uses TRBV4-1 and TRBJ1-1; 9 bases line up with TRBD1. The CDR3 has 21 residues. After removal of 1 base from V and 1 base from J, the junction contained 19 bases not matched to a gene. Per the germline V gene, CDR1 is MGHRA and CDR2 is YSYEKL. The CDR3 loop reads CASSQGGRYRTGELANTEAFF. For the CDR3, the DNA is TGCGCCAGCAGCCAAGGAGGGCGTTATAGGACAGGGGAGTTGGCGAACACTGAAGCTTTCTTT.

CDR3 nucleotide sequence: TGTGCCAGCTCACCACCCACCGGGGAGCAGTACTTC. Its translation is CASSPPTGEQYF. The chain has TRBV18 and TRBJ2-7; no reliable D call. The CDR3 consists of 12 residues. CDR1 is KGHSH, CDR2 LQKENI, per germline. The V gene lost 0 bases and the J gene lost 7 bases, with 7 bases spanning the gap.

This chain connects TRBV19 to TRBJ2-7, with a possible D match to TRBD2 (6 bases). The CDR3 extends over 14 amino acids. Per germline, CDR1 LNHDA and CDR2 SQIVND (reference sequence). V gave up 5 bases and J gave up 3 bases, with 14 bases separating them. The CDR3 reads CASSRGAPIYEQYF. CDR3 nucleotide sequence: TGTGCCAGTAGTCGCGGGGCGCCAATCTACGAGCAGTACTTC.

This rearrangement joins TRBV19 to TRBJ2-1; TRBD1 might be the D (5 bases). V was clipped by 3 bases and J by 7 bases, with 13 bases between them. In germline, CDR1 is LNHDA, CDR2 SQIVND (reference sequence). The CDR3 is 14 amino acids. The CDR3 spells CASSISTGRNEQFF. The CDR3 nucleotides read TGTGCCAGTAGTATCAGTACAGGAAGGAATGAGCAGTTCTTC. The whole variable domain, remainder taken from reference TRBV19 and TRBJ2-1, is DGGITQSPKYLFRKEGQNVTLSCEQNLNHDAMYWYRQDPGQGLRLIYYSQIVNDFQKGDIAEGYSVSREKKESFPLTVTSAQKNPTAFYLCASSISTGRNEQFFGPGTRLTVL.

The V gene is TRBV2, the J gene TRBJ2-5; TRBD2 is a possible D gene (5 bases). V was clipped by 6 bases and J by 0 bases, with 17 bases between them. CDR3 length: 16 amino acids. CDR1 SNHLY and CDR2 FYNNEI come from the germline V gene. The CDR3 is CASRYRARGDQETQYF. In nucleotides, the CDR3 is TGTGCCAGCAGATACCGGGCCCGGGGAGACCAAGAGACCCAGTACTTC.

In its sample, this clone was seen a few times. The gene calls are TRBV27 and TRBJ1-5; D gene uncertain. Trimming took off 0 bases at V and 7 bases at J, with 7 bases between the two ends. CDR3 length: 13 amino acids. Germline assignment: CDR1 MNHEY and CDR2 SMNVEV (reference sequence). CDR3 in DNA: TGTGCCAGCAGTTTATCGAGGAGCCAGCCCCAGCATTTT. As protein: CASSLSRSQPQHF.

This clone has only a few counts. This chain links TRBV24-1 with TRBJ1-2; D unclear. Germline V gene sequence: CDR1 KGHDR, CDR2 SFDVKD. The CDR3 sequence is 11 residues long. The V gene lost 9 bases and the J gene lost 8 bases, with 12 bases spanning the gap. The CDR3 bases are TGTGCCACCGCAGGTTTTTCCGGCTACACCTTC. Its protein is CATAGFSGYTF.

The rearrangement joins TRBV10-3 to TRBJ2-7; 9 bases agree with TRBD2. V gave up 3 bases and J gave up 6 bases; unmatched junction bases: 3. This CDR3 is 13 amino acids long. Germline lookup yields CDR1 ENHRY and CDR2 SYGVKD. This CDR3 reads CAISDDSGSEQYF. CDR3 DNA sequence: TGTGCCATCAGTGACGATAGCGGGAGCGAGCAGTACTTC.

In regard to this clone: The identical CDR3 is also encoded by other nucleotide sequences in the sample. J is TRBJ1-1 and V is TRBV5-5; no firm D call. The ends were cut back, 2 bases at V and 2 bases at J, with 7 bases in the middle. The CDR3 runs 13 residues. Germline V gene data show CDR1 as SGHKS and CDR2 as YYEKEE (reference sequence). CDR3 residues: CASSLESNTEAFF. CDR3 nucleotide sequence: TGTGCCAGCAGCTTAGAGAGCAACACTGAAGCTTTCTTT.

This chain connects TRBV6-1 to TRBJ1-2, with D tentatively TRBD1 (6 bases). V gave up 0 bases and J gave up 10 bases, with 15 bases separating them. Germline V gene sequence: CDR1 MNHNS, CDR2 SASEGT. CDR3 length: 14 residues. The CDR3 region is CASSEAVRGSYYTF. For the CDR3, the DNA is TGTGCCAGCAGTGAAGCGGTTAGGGGGAGCTACTACACCTTC.

V and J are TRBV25-1 and TRBJ1-1, with 8 bases matching TRBD1. With V trimmed by 2 bases and J by 8 bases, 10 bases remained unmatched. The V gene's germline CDR1 is MGHDK and CDR2 SYGVNS. This CDR3 is built from 15 residues. CDR3 loop: CASSEGQGSRREAFF. The DNA for the CDR3 is TGTGCCAGCAGTGAAGGACAGGGTTCGAGGAGGGAAGCTTTCTTT.

This clone was picked up a small number of times. Other DNA sequences in this sample translate to the same CDR3. This chain uses TRBV30 with TRBJ1-6, with 7 bases aligning to TRBD1. V shed 1 base and J 8 bases; nucleotides not matched to a gene: 2. The CDR3 loop spans 13 amino acids. Germline CDR1 is GTSNPN and CDR2 is SVGIG (reference sequence). CDR3 sequence reads: CAWSGQGDSPLHF. The CDR3 coding sequence is TGTGCCTGGAGTGGCCAGGGGGATTCACCCCTCCACTTT. Complete variable domain (other parts from reference TRBV30 and TRBJ1-6): SQTIHQWPATLVQPVGSPLSLECTVEGTSNPNLYWYRQAAGRGLQLLFYSVGIGQISSEVPQNLSASRPQDRQFILSSKKLLLSDSGFYLCAWSGQGDSPLHFGNGTRLTVT.

The V and J genes are TRBV10-3 and TRBJ1-1, with D maybe TRBD1 (5 bases). The CDR3 loop spans 14 amino acids. CDR1 is ENHRY, CDR2 SYGVKD, per germline. V was cut by 0 bases and J by 6 bases, with 11 bases left in between. CDR3 region: CAISESWGASEAFF. CDR3 coding DNA: TGTGCCATCAGTGAGTCGTGGGGCGCTTCTGAAGCTTTCTTT.

This rearrangement joins TRBV12-3 or TRBV12-4 to TRBJ2-5; 8 bases line up with TRBD2. This CDR3 has 12 residues. The J segment lost 4 bases and the V segment lost 9 bases, leaving 4 bases of the junction unmatched. The CDR3 bases are TGTGCCAGTCTCCGGGGGGGAGAGACCCAGTACTTC. This encodes CASLRGGETQYF.

This clone was seen more than once but under ten times. V and J are TRBV5-7 and TRBJ1-1; D is ambiguous. TRBV5-7 is an ORF, and what it does is uncertain. CDR3 length: 12 amino acids. V was cut by 0 bases and J by 3 bases, with 3 bases left in between. Here the CDR3 reads CASSLADTEAFF. The CDR3 DNA follows: TGTGCCAGCAGCTTGGCGGACACTGAAGCTTTCTTT.